This T cell receptor (beta chain) stems from a study of blood T cell repertoires in COVID-19. Per the authors' pipeline: Reference gene primer amplification gave estimated nucleated cell counts. Assay: immunoSEQ multiplex PCR; the TCRdb copy retains only in-frame clones and omits some. The V and J calls and clone size are taken from that table; D and trimming were inferred from the DNA. The sample gives a few hundred thousand clones, around 90% of which show up once; more than 0.7% is in the top ten. The germline V and J ends were trimmed by 0 bases and 1 base, with 15 bases remaining between them. The CDR3 runs 17 residues. Germline CDR1 MNHEY, CDR2 SMNVEV (reference sequence).

The sample taken for sequencing was peripheral blood. The sequence derives from a young man with COVID-19, enrolled during active disease. J is TRBJ1-2 and V is TRBV27; tentatively, D is TRBD1 (5 bases). CDR3 residues: CASSLSIRQFNNYGYTF. In DNA form, the CDR3 reads TGTGCCAGCAGTTTATCGATACGACAGTTTAATAACTATGGCTACACCTTC.